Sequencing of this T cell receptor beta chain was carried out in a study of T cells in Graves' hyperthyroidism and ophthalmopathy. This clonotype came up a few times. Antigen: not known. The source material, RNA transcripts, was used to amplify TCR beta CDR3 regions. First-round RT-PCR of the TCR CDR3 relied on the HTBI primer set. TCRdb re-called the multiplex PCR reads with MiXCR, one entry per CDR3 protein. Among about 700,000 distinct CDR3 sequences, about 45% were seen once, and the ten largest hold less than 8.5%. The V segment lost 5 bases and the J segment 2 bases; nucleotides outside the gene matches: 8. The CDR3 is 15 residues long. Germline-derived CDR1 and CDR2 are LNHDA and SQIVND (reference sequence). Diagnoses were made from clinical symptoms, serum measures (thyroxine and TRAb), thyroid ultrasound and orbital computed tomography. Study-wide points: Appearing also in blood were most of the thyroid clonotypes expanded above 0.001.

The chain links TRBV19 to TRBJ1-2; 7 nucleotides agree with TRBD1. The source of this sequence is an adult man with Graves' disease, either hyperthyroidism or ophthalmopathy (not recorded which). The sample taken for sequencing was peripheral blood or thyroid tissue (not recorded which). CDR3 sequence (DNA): TGTGCCAGTAGTGGCGGGACAGTGGAGAACTATGGCTACACCTTC. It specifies CASSGGTVENYGYTF.